This TCR beta chain came from a study of cytomegalovirus exposure and HLA in healthy donors. The study ran its PCR with 60 Vbeta and 13 Jbeta primers. Profiling relied on immunoSEQ multiplex PCR, and the TCRdb table lists in-frame clones only, not all of them. The profile shows about 140,000 clones, about three fifths of them singletons. Study-wide results and caveats: Near-uniform donor sequencing depth was presumed by presence/absence analyses. A likely sequencing artifact accounted for one observed cluster of highly shared sequence variants. According to an earlier analysis, most TCR beta V segments yielded productive rearrangements about 87% or about 30% of the time. Reports credit the classifier with highly specific, highly sensitive diagnosis of cytomegalovirus status.

Germline CDR1 and CDR2: MGHDK and SYGVNS. The germline V and J ends were trimmed by 2 bases and 0 bases, with 5 bases remaining between them. The length of the CDR3 is 13 residues. Note on this clone: The antigen remains unidentified.

Input material: PBMCs. V usage is TRBV25-1 and J usage is TRBJ2-7; D uncertain. This TCR came from a male donor in good health and CMV-seronegative. The CDR3 spells CASSELSSYEQYF. CDR3 sequence (DNA): TGTGCCAGCAGTGAACTGAGCTCCTACGAGCAGTACTTC.